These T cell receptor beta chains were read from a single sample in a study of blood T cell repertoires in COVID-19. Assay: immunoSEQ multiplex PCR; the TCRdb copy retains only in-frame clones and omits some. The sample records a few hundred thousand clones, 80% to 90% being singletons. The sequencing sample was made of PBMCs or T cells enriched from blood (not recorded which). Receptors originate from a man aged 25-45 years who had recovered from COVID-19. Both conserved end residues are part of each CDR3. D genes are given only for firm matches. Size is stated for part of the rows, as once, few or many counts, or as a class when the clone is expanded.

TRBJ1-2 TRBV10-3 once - CAISAAGDGYTF TGTGCCATCAGTGCTGCAGGCGATGGCTACACCTTC
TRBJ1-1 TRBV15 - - CATTQGVNTEAFF TGTGCCACCACCCAGGGTGTGAACACTGAAGCTTTCTTT
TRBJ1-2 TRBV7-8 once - CASSLGGHGYTF TGTGCCAGCAGCTTAGGAGGTCACGGCTACACCTTC
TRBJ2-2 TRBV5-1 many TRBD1 CASSAGQGHTGELFF TGCGCCAGCAGCGCGGGACAGGGCCACACCGGGGAGCTGTTTTTT
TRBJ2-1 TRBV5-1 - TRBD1 CASSPGDRINEQFF TGCGCCAGCAGCCCAGGGGACAGGATCAATGAGCAGTTCTTC
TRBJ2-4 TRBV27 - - CASSLRGHKLQYF TGTGCCAGCAGTTTAAGGGGCCATAAGCTTCAGTACTTC
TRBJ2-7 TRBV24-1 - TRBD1 CATSDGTGAYEQYF TGTGCCACCAGTGATGGGACAGGGGCCTACGAGCAGTACTTC
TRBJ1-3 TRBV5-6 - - CASSSFSGNTIYF TGTGCCAGCAGCTCGTTCTCTGGAAACACCATATATTTT
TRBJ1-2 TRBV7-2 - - CASSLEQGLNYGYTF TGTGCCAGCAGCTTAGAGCAGGGCCTTAACTATGGCTACACCTTC
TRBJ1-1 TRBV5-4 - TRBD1 CASSPQGDRHEAFF TGTGCCAGCAGCCCCCAGGGGGACAGGCATGAAGCTTTCTTT
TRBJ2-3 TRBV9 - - CASSEGASTDTQYF TGTGCCAGCAGTGAGGGTGCGAGCACAGATACGCAGTATTTT
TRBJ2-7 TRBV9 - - CASSVALALDEQYF TGTGCCAGCAGCGTAGCCCTAGCTCTAGACGAGCAGTACTTC
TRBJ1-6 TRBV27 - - CASSLKGRSSYNSPLHF TGTGCCAGCAGTTTAAAAGGTCGGAGCTCCTATAATTCACCCCTCCACTTT
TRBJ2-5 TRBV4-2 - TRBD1 CASSQTGSSHQETQYF TGTGCCAGCAGCCAGACAGGGAGCTCTCACCAAGAGACCCAGTACTTC
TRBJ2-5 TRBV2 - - CASSIQQGGKTQYF TGTGCCAGCAGTATTCAACAGGGTGGGAAGACCCAGTACTTC
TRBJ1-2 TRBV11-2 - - CASSPTEYGYTF TGTGCCAGCAGCCCAACCGAGTATGGCTACACCTTC
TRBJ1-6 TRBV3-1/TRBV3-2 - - CASSRQYNSPLHF TGTGCCAGCAGCCGGCAGTATAATTCACCCCTCCACTTT
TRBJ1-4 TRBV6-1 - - CASSDDTPAASVNEKLFF TGTGCCAGCAGTGACGACACACCGGCTGCAAGTGTGAATGAAAAACTGTTTTTT
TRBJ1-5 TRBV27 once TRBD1 CASSFTGGGQPQHF TGTGCCAGCAGCTTCACAGGGGGCGGACAGCCCCAGCATTTT
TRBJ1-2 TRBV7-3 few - CASSLEGATHYGYTF TGTGCCAGCAGCTTAGAAGGGGCAACCCACTATGGCTACACCTTC
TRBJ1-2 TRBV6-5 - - CASRADSNNYGYTF TGTGCCAGCAGAGCCGACAGTAATAACTATGGCTACACCTTC
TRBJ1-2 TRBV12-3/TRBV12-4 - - CASRPAESYGYTF TGTGCCAGCCGACCAGCGGAATCCTATGGCTACACCTTC
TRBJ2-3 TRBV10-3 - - CATVRGVGVDTQYF TGTGCCACCGTCAGGGGGGTAGGGGTTGATACGCAGTATTTT
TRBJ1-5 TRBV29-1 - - CSALDSYNQPQHF TGCAGCGCCTTAGACAGCTACAATCAGCCCCAGCATTTT
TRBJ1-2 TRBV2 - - CASRRTGTMAGYTF TGTGCCAGCAGGAGAACAGGGACCATGGCTGGCTACACCTTC
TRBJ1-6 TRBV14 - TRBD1 CASSQGTGIGSPLHF TGTGCCAGCAGCCAAGGGACAGGGATCGGTTCACCCCTCCACTTT
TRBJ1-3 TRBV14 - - CASSQLSIGNTIYF TGTGCCAGCAGCCAACTTAGTATTGGAAACACCATATATTTT
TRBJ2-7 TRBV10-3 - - CATIRNQGSEQYF TGTGCCACCATTCGAAACCAGGGAAGCGAGCAGTACTTC
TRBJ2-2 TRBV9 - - CASERGLANTGELFF TGTGCCAGCGAGAGAGGGCTCGCGAACACCGGGGAGCTGTTTTTT
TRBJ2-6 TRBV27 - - CASSIQGPGANVLTF TGTGCCAGCAGTATACAGGGACCTGGGGCCAACGTCCTGACTTTC
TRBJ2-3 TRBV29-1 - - CSVNKPDTQYF TGCAGCGTTAATAAGCCAGATACGCAGTATTTT
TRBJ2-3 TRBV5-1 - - CASSQGLITDTQYF TGCGCCAGCAGCCAGGGACTTATCACAGATACGCAGTATTTT
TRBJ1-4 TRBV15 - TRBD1 CATSRDRGMGEKLFF TGTGCCACCAGCAGGGACAGGGGAATGGGTGAAAAACTGTTTTTT
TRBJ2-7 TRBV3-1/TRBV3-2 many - CASSPLTGKGSYEQYF TGTGCCAGCAGCCCCCTAACAGGGAAGGGCTCCTACGAGCAGTACTTC
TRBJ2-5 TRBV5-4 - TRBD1 CASSLGGQEQETQYF TGTGCCAGCAGCTTGGGGGGACAGGAGCAAGAGACCCAGTACTTC
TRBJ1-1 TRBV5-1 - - CASKGGGARTEAFF TGCGCCAGCAAGGGTGGGGGGGCGCGAACTGAAGCTTTCTTT
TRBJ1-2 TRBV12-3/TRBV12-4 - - CASSLGGVYGYTF TGTGCCAGCAGTTTGGGGGGAGTTTATGGCTACACCTTC
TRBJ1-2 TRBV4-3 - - CASSQAEGRTVYGYTF TGCGCCAGCAGCCAAGCCGAGGGACGGACAGTATATGGCTACACCTTC
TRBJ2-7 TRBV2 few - CASSSVYEQYF TGTGCCAGCAGTTCCGTCTACGAGCAGTACTTC
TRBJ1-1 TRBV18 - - CASSRSGGTEAFF TGTGCCAGCTCACGTTCGGGTGGCACTGAAGCTTTCTTT
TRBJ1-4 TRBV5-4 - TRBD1 CASKTGGNEKLFF TGTGCCAGCAAGACAGGGGGAAATGAAAAACTGTTTTTT
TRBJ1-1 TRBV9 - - CASSVVQGTVSTEAFF TGTGCCAGCAGCGTTGTCCAGGGAACAGTTTCCACTGAAGCTTTCTTT
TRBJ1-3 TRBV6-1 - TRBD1 CASSAYQTGTGNTIYF TGTGCCAGCAGTGCCTACCAGACAGGGACTGGAAACACCATATATTTT
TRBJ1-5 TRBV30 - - CAHMGGPYSNQPQHF TGTGCCCACATGGGGGGGCCTTATAGCAATCAGCCCCAGCATTTT
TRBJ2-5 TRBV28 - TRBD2 CASSFLLRGGQETQYF TGTGCCAGCAGTTTCCTCCTCCGGGGGGGCCAAGAGACCCAGTACTTC
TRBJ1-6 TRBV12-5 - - CASGLQFPFSSYNSPLHF TGTGCTAGTGGTCTCCAGTTTCCATTCAGCTCCTATAATTCACCCCTCCACTTT
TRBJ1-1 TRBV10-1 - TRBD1 CASSGAGGDAFF TGCGCCAGCAGTGGCGCAGGGGGCGACGCTTTCTTT
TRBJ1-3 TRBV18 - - CASSPGDPGTGNTIYF TGTGCCAGCTCACCAGGAGACCCTGGAACTGGAAACACCATATATTTT
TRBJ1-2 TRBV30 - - CAWSVTKSGLNYGYTF TGTGCCTGGAGTGTAACTAAATCGGGTTTGAACTATGGCTACACCTTC
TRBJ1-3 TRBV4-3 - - CASSHRYVGAGNTIYF TGCGCCAGCAGCCACCGTTATGTCGGGGCTGGAAACACCATATATTTT
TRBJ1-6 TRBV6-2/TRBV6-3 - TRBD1 CASSGAGTGEVSSPLHF TGTGCCAGCAGTGGCGCCGGGACAGGGGAAGTTTCCTCACCCCTCCACTTT
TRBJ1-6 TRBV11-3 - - CASSDNPFAVDSPLHF TGTGCCAGCAGCGACAACCCATTCGCCGTGGATTCACCCCTCCACTTT
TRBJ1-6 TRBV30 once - CAWSGRGRVNSPLHF TGTGCCTGGAGTGGCAGGGGTCGGGTTAATTCACCCCTCCACTTT
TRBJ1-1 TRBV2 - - CASSGDTEAFF TGTGCCAGCAGTGGAGACACTGAAGCTTTCTTT
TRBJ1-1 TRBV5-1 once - CASSGTTGNTEAFF TGCGCCAGCAGCGGTACGACTGGAAACACTGAAGCTTTCTTT
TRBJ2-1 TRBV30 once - CASRYSSYNEQFF TGTGCAAGCCGGTACAGCTCCTACAATGAGCAGTTCTTC
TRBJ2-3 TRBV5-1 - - CASSSLTGGVTDTQYF TGCGCCAGCAGCTCCCTGACGGGGGGCGTCACAGATACGCAGTATTTT
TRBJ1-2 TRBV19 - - CASSIGGARGYTF TGTGCCAGTAGTATCGGAGGGGCGCGGGGCTACACCTTC
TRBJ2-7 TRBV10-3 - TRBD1 CAISETGAAEQYF TGTGCCATCAGTGAGACAGGGGCAGCCGAGCAGTACTTC